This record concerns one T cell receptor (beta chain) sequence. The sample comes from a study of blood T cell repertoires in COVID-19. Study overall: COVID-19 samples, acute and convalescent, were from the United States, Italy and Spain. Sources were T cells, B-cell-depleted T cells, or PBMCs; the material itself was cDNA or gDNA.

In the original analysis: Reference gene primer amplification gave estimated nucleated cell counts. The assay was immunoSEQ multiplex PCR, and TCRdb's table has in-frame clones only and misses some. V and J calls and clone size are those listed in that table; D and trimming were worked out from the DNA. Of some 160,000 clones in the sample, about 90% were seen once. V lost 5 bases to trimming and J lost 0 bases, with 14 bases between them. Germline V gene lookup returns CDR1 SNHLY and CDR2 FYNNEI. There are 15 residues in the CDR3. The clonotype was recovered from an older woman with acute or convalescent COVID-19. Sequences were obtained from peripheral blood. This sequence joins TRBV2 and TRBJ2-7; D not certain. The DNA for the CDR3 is TGTGCCAGCAGTCCTCCTGACACATTCTCCTACGAGCAGTACTTC. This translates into CASSPPDTFSYEQYF.